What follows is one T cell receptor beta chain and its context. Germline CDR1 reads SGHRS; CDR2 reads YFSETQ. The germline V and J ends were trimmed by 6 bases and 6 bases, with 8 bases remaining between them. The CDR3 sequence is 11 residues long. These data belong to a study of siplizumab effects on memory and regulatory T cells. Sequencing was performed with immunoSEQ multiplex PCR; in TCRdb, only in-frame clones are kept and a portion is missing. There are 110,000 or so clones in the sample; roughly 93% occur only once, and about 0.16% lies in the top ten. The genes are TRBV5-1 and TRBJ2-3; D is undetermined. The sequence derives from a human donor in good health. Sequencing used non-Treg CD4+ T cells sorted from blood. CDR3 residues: CASIGLDTQYF. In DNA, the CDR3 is TGCGCCAGCATTGGCCTGGATACGCAGTATTTT.